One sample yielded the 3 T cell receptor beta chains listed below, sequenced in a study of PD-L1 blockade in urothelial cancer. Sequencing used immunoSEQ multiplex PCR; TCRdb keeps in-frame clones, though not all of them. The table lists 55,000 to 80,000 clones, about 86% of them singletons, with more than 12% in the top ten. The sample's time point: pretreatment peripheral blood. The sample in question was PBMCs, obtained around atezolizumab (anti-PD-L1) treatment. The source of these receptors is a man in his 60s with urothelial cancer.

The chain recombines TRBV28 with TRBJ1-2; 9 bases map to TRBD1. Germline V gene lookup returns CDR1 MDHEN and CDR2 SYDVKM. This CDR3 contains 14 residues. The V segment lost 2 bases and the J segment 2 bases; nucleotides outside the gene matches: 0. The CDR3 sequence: CASSLGQGNYGYTF. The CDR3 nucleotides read TGTGCCAGCAGTTTAGGACAGGGGAACTATGGCTACACCTTC.

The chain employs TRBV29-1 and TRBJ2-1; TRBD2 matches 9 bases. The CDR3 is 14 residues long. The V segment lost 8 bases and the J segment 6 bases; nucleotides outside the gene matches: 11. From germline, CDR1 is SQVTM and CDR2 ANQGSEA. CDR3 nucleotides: TGCAGCTCCGATCAAGCGGGGGGACTCAATGAGCAGTTCTTC. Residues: CSSDQAGGLNEQFF.

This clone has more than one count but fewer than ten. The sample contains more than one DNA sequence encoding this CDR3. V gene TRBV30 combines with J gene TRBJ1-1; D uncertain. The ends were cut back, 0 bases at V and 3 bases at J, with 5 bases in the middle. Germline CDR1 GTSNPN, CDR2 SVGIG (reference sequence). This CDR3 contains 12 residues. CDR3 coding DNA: TGTGCCTGGAGTGTACTTTACACTGAAGCTTTCTTT. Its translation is CAWSVLYTEAFF.